The 6 T cell receptor beta chains given below trace back to one sample, sequenced in a study of blood T cells in healthy people across ages (dated by TCRdb to about 2015). The receptor library was made with 5' RACE. The sequencer listed for this sample is Illumina HiSeq 2500. The second PCR ran for roughly 7 to 12 cycles and used a J-beta primer mix along with a sample-barcoded 5' primer. In-frame beta chains were kept once TCRdb had trimmed the public reads at Q25 with fastp and called clones with MiXCR. Entries are consolidated by CDR3 protein sequence, retaining the most common genes and DNA. The sample table holds 1.4 million or so distinct CDR3 sequences, of which less than 45% were seen once. The ten biggest clones cover approximately 4.1% of the sample. Sequenced: blood. These receptors were obtained from a woman under 30 in good health.

Remarks on this clonotype: An end of the junction does not agree with germline; a read error may underlie this. The chain combines TRBV20-1 with TRBJ1-1, with 7 bases fitting TRBD1. The germline gives CDR1 DFQATT, CDR2 SNEGSKA (reference sequence). This CDR3 region has 11 residues. In DNA form, the CDR3 reads TGCAGCACAGGGGAGGAAACTGAAGTTTTCTTT. Amino acids: CSTGEETEVFF.

The chain carries TRBV25-1 and TRBJ1-2, with 8 bases that match TRBD1. Trimming cost V 6 bases and J 4 bases; bases outside gene matches: 7. This CDR3 has 14 amino acids. The germline gives CDR1 MGHDK, CDR2 SYGVNS. CDR3 DNA: TGTGCCAGCAGCCGTCTCGGGACAGGCTATGGCTACACCTTC. Translation gives CASSRLGTGYGYTF.

CDR3 in DNA: TGCAGTGCTAGAGACCCTGCCCTAGGAACCTACAATGAGCAGTTCTTC. Residues: CSARDPALGTYNEQFF. The chain recombines TRBV20-1 with TRBJ2-1; no definite D call. Germline V gene data show CDR1 as DFQATT and CDR2 as SNEGSKA (reference sequence). This CDR3 comprises 16 residues. V shed 0 bases and J shed 2 bases, with 14 bases lying between them.

This clonotype was counted between two and nine times. This rearrangement joins TRBV20-1 to TRBJ2-1; D is uncertain. V was shortened by 5 bases and J by 2 bases, with 16 bases between the two germline ends. CDR1 is DFQATT and CDR2 is SNEGSKA in the germline V gene (reference sequence). The CDR3 consists of 15 residues. CDR3 DNA sequence: TGCAGTGCTCTCCCAGAAGGAAGACCCTACAATGAGCAGTTCTTC. It translates to CSALPEGRPYNEQFF.

V and J are TRBV12-3 or TRBV12-4 and TRBJ2-7; D is perhaps TRBD1 (6 bases). The CDR3 has 13 amino acids. V lost 7 bases, J lost 2 bases, and 12 bases lay in between. In nucleotides, the CDR3 is TGTGCCAGCACCGTGGGACACCCCTACGAGCAGTACTTC. Protein: CASTVGHPYEQYF.

Only a few counts were recorded for this clonotype. The gene calls are TRBV29-1 and TRBJ1-4, with no clear D. V was cut by 4 bases and J by 6 bases, with 6 bases left in between. Germline V gives CDR1 SQVTM, CDR2 ANQGSEA. The CDR3 covers 11 residues. The CDR3: CSVVGDEKLFF. In nucleotides, the CDR3 is TGCAGCGTTGTTGGGGATGAAAAACTGTTTTTT.